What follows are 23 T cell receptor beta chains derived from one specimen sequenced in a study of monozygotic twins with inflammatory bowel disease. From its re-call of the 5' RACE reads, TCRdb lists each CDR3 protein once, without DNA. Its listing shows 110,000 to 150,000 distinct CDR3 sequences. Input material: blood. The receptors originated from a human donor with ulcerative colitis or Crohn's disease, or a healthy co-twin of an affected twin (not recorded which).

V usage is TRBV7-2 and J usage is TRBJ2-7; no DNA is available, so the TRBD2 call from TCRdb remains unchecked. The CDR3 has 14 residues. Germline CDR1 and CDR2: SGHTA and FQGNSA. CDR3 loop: CASSLRLADYEQYF.

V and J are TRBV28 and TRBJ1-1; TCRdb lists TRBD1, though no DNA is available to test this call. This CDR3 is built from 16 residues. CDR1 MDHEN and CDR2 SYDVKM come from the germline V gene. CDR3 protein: CASSYPRGLLDTEAFF.

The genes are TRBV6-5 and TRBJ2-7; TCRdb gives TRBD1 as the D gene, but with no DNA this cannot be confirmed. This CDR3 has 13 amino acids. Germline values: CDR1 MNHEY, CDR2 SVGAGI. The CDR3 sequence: CASRRQLTYDQYF.

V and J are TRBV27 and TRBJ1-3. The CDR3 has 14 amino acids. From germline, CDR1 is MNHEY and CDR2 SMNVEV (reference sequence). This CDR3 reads CASSFRSSGNTIYF.

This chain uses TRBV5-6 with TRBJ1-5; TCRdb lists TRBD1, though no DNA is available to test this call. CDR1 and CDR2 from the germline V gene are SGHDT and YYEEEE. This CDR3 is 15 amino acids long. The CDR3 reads CASSRGWTADQPQHF.

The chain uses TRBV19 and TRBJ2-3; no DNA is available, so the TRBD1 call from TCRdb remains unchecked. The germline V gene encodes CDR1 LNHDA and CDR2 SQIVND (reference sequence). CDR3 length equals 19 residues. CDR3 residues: CASSIDGTLGQGVTDTQYF.

The CDR3 here is CAWRTGFSGNTIYF. The chain has TRBV30 and TRBJ1-3; lacking DNA, the TRBD1 call made by TCRdb goes unchecked. CDR1 is GTSNPN, CDR2 SVGIG, per germline (reference sequence). The CDR3 runs 14 residues.

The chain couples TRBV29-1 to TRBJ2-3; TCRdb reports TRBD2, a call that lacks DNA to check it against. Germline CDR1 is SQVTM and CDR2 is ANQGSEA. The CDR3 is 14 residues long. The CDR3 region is CSVAGGSGTDTQYF.

The CDR3 protein is CSVEGRGTYNEQFF. The chain links TRBV29-1 to TRBJ2-1; absent DNA, TCRdb's TRBD2 call cannot be checked. Germline V gives CDR1 SQVTM, CDR2 ANQGSEA. This CDR3 is built from 14 residues.

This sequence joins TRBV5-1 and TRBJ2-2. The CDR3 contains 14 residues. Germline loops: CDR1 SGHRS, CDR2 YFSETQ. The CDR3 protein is CASSFTTNTGVLFF.

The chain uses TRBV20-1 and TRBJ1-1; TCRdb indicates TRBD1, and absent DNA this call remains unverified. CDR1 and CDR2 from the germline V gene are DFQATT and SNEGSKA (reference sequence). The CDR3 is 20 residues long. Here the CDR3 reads CSARDPSTVTRGSLNTEAFF.

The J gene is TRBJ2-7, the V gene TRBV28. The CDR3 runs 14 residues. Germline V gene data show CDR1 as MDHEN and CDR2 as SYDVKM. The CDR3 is CASTQTGNLYEQYF.

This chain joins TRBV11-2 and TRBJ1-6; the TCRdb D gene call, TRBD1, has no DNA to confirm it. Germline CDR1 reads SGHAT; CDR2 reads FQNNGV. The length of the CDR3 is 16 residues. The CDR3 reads CASSPSTGTYNSPLHF.

CDR3 residues: CASSPGTATNEKLFF. V is TRBV7-2 and J is TRBJ1-4; TCRdb returns TRBD1, unconfirmable since there is no DNA. The length of the CDR3 is 15 residues. Germline CDR1 SGHTA, CDR2 FQGNSA.

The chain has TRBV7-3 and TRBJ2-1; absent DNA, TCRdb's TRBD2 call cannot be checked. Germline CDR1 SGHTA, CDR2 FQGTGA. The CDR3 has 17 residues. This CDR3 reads CASSSRASWSSYNEQFF.

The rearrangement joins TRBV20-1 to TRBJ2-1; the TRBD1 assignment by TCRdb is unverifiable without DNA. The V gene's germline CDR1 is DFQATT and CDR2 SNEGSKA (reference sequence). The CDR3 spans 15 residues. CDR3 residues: CSATGEMGYYNEQFF.

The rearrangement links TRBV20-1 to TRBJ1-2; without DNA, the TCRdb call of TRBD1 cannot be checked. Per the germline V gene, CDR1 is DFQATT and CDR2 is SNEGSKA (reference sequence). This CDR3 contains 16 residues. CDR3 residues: CSARPPGTGVIGGYTF.

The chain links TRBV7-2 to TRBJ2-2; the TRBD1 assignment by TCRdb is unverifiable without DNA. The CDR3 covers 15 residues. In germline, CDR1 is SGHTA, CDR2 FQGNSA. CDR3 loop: CASSFWTGNTGELFF.

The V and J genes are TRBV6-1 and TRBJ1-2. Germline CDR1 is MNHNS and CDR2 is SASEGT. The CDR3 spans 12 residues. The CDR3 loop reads CASSEASYGYTF.

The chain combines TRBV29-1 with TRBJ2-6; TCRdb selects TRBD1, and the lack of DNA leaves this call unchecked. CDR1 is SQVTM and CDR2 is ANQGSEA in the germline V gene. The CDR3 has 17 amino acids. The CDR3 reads CSPYGKVFRSGANVLTF.

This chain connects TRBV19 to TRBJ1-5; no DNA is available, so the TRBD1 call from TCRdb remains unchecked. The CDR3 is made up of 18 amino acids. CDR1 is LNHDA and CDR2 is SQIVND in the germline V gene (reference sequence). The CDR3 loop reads CASSTAGTPYFSNQPQHF. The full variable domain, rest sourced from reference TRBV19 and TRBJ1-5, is DGGITQSPKYLFRKEGQNVTLSCEQNLNHDAMYWYRQDPGQGLRLIYYSQIVNDFQKGDIAEGYSVSREKKESFPLTVTSAQKNPTAFYLCASSTAGTPYFSNQPQHFGDGTRLSIL.

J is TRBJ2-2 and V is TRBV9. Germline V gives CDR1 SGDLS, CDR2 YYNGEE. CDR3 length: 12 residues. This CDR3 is CASSASTGELFF.

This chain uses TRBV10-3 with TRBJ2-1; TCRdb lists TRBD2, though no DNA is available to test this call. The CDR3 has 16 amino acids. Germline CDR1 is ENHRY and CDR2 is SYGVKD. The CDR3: CATLVSSGRSYNEQFF.